The entry below describes one T cell receptor beta chain. In the original workflow: Using reference gene primer amplification, nucleated cell counts were estimated. Libraries were prepared by immunoSEQ multiplex PCR; TCRdb keeps only in-frame clonotypes and omits some of them. That table furnishes V, J and clone size, whereas the DNA furnished D and trimming. The data show around 200,000 clones, with approximately 87% seen just once and 0.85% to 0.95% held by the top ten. The CDR3 runs to 13 residues. Between the trimmed V and J ends, which lost 2 bases and 9 bases, there was a span of 11 bases. Per germline, CDR1 SGHTA and CDR2 FQGNSA. The data were taken from a study of blood T cell repertoires in COVID-19. Across the whole study: PBMCs, B-cell-depleted T cells, or T cells provided the cDNA or gDNA that made up the material.

The source material was peripheral blood. The sequence was obtained from a woman aged 18-35 years who had recovered from COVID-19. This chain joins TRBV7-2 and TRBJ2-1; D may be TRBD2 (5 bases). CDR3 residues: CASSLIVGVEQFF. The DNA of the CDR3 is TGTGCCAGCAGCTTAATCGTGGGAGTTGAGCAGTTCTTC.